This is a list of T cell receptor beta chains from one sample in a study of CXCR3 chemokines and chemotherapy response in bladder cancer. TCRdb redid the calling of the PCR reads with MiXCR, one entry per CDR3 protein. Of 2,000 to 2,500 distinct CDR3 sequences listed, approximately 7.4% are singletons. Sample collection occurred from a patient whose treatment included neoadjuvant chemotherapy. The receptor source for this set is a human donor with bladder cancer that responded to neoadjuvant chemotherapy. Each CDR3 is given with its conserved first and last residue. Each record gives: clone size, D gene, J gene, V gene, CDR3 protein, CDR3 DNA. The D gene is left open where the match is weak. Clone size is shown for a subset of rows, as once, few, many or a class of expanded clone.

>few|NA|TRBJ2-2|TRBV6-1
CASSERTGTGELFF
TGTGCCAGCAGTGAACGGACGGGCACCGGGGAGCTGTTTTTT
>many|NA|TRBJ1-3|TRBV7-2
CASSSSTRSSGNTIYF
TGTGCCAGCAGTTCCTCGACTCGGAGCTCTGGAAACACCATATATTTT
>many|NA|TRBJ1-3|TRBV7-2
CASSSRQPSSGNTIYF
TGTGCCAGCAGTTCCCGACAGCCAAGCTCTGGAAACACCATATATTTT
>NA|NA|TRBJ1-6|TRBV12-3/TRBV12-4
CASSLDVRPLHF
TGTGCCAGCAGTTTAGATGTAAGGCCCCTCCACTTT
>few|TRBD1|TRBJ2-5|TRBV10-3
CAIRDREETQYF
TGTGCCATCCGGGACAGGGAAGAGACCCAGTACTTC
>once|NA|TRBJ2-1|TRBV24-1
CATSARGRYEQFF
TGTGCCACCAGTGCCAGAGGGAGGTATGAGCAGTTCTTC
>large|NA|TRBJ2-1|TRBV6-6
CASSYSVGNEQFF
TGTGCCAGCAGTTACTCGGTAGGCAATGAGCAGTTCTTC
>medium-sized|NA|TRBJ1-4|TRBV15
CATATGDINEKLFF
TGTGCCACCGCGACAGGAGATATTAATGAAAAACTGTTTTTT
>many|TRBD1|TRBJ1-6|TRBV6-6
CASSYRTGADPRRGALHF
TGTGCCAGCAGTTACCGGACAGGGGCCGATCCCCGCCGCGGGGCCCTCCACTTT
>medium-sized|TRBD1|TRBJ1-6|TRBV6-5
CASSAGGRGVYNSPLHF
TGTGCCAGCAGTGCAGGGGGAAGGGGGGTCTATAATTCACCCCTCCACTTT
>NA|NA|TRBJ2-1|TRBV13
CASSFKGGYLGNEQFF
TGTGCCAGCAGCTTCAAAGGGGGTTACTTGGGCAATGAGCAGTTCTTC
>medium-sized|NA|TRBJ1-2|TRBV11-1
CASSLGGNYGYTF
TGTGCCAGCAGCCTTGGGGGGAACTATGGCTACACCTTC
>NA|TRBD2|TRBJ2-5|TRBV30
CATPLSGGAGETQYF
TGTGCCACCCCCCTAAGCGGGGGGGCCGGAGAGACCCAGTACTTC
>medium-sized|NA|TRBJ1-2|TRBV27
CASSFKAGNGYTF
TGTGCCAGCAGTTTTAAGGCAGGGAATGGCTACACCTTC
>large|NA|TRBJ1-2|TRBV19
CASTPRAWDGYTF
TGTGCCAGTACGCCCAGGGCTTGGGATGGCTACACCTTC
>medium-sized|TRBD1|TRBJ1-1|TRBV19
CASSPFPQGAGAFF
TGTGCCAGTAGTCCCTTCCCCCAGGGGGCTGGAGCTTTCTTT
>medium-sized|NA|TRBJ2-7|TRBV27
CASSSGQPSSYEQYF
TGTGCCAGCAGTTCTGGACAGCCTAGCTCCTACGAGCAGTACTTC
>NA|NA|TRBJ2-2|TRBV6-2/TRBV6-3
CASSAGTANTGELFF
TGTGCCAGCAGTGCCGGGACTGCGAACACCGGGGAGCTGTTTTTT
>many|TRBD1|TRBJ1-1|TRBV18
CASSPPGQGNTEAFF
TGTGCCAGCTCACCACCGGGACAGGGGAACACTGAAGCTTTCTTT
>few|TRBD1|TRBJ2-5|TRBV20-1
CSARGDRGRETQYF
TGCAGTGCTAGAGGAGACAGGGGACGGGAGACCCAGTACTTC
>medium-sized|NA|TRBJ2-7|TRBV6-6
CASGGNSHEQYF
TGTGCCAGCGGGGGAAACTCCCACGAGCAGTACTTC
>many|TRBD2|TRBJ2-7|TRBV19
CASSKGSGYYEQYF
TGTGCCAGTAGTAAAGGTAGCGGGTACTACGAGCAGTACTTC
>large|NA|TRBJ1-1|TRBV10-3
CAISESRSSGSNTEAFF
TGTGCCATCAGTGAGTCGAGATCGTCAGGATCGAACACTGAAGCTTTCTTT
>many|NA|TRBJ2-7|TRBV27
CASSPTGFNEQYF
TGTGCCAGCAGCCCTACAGGGTTCAACGAGCAGTACTTC
>many|NA|TRBJ1-5|TRBV29-1
CSVEDGVNQPQHF
TGCAGCGTTGAAGACGGGGTAAATCAGCCCCAGCATTTT
>large|NA|TRBJ1-1|TRBV6-1
CASESLASIAFF
TGTGCCAGCGAGTCCTTGGCGAGTATAGCTTTCTTT
>few|NA|TRBJ2-2|TRBV20-1
CSAYTATGELFF
TGCAGTGCTTACACTGCTACCGGGGAGCTGTTTTTT
>many|NA|TRBJ2-3|TRBV29-1
CSWTSSTDTQYF
TGCAGCTGGACATCTAGCACAGATACGCAGTATTTT
>medium-sized|NA|TRBJ2-7|TRBV29-1
CSARTALGEQYF
TGCAGCGCCCGGACTGCCCTTGGCGAGCAGTACTTC
>many|NA|TRBJ1-2|TRBV11-2
CASSLSTTNYGYTF
TGTGCCAGCAGCTTATCAACTACTAACTATGGCTACACCTTC
>many|NA|TRBJ1-5|TRBV15
CATSTGEEYQPQHF
TGTGCCACCAGCACTGGGGAGGAGTATCAGCCCCAGCATTTT
>many|NA|TRBJ1-1|TRBV6-2/TRBV6-3
CASSPQYTEAFF
TGTGCCAGCAGTCCCCAATACACTGAAGCTTTCTTT
>NA|TRBD2|TRBJ2-1|TRBV20-1
CSAPLAGSYNEQFF
TGCAGTGCTCCCTTAGCGGGCTCCTACAATGAGCAGTTCTTC
>medium-sized|TRBD2|TRBJ2-2|TRBV10-3
CATAAGASANTGELFF
TGTGCCACCGCCGCGGGAGCGTCCGCGAACACCGGGGAGCTGTTTTTT
>medium-sized|NA|TRBJ2-3|TRBV6-2/TRBV6-3
CASSWSSAESTDTQYF
TGTGCCAGCAGTTGGTCGTCGGCGGAGAGCACAGATACGCAGTATTTT
>many|NA|TRBJ2-5|TRBV20-1
CSARWGIQETQYF
TGCAGTGCTAGGTGGGGGATTCAAGAGACCCAGTACTTC
>few|NA|TRBJ2-7|TRBV12-3/TRBV12-4
CASSFAGPSYEQYF
TGTGCCAGCAGTTTTGCGGGGCCCTCCTACGAGCAGTACTTC
>medium-sized|TRBD1|TRBJ1-4|TRBV6-1
CASSEGQGSEKLFF
TGTGCCAGCAGTGAGGGACAGGGGAGTGAAAAACTGTTTTTT
>many|NA|TRBJ1-1|TRBV28
CASGYPEARAEAFF
TGTGCCAGTGGGTACCCCGAGGCACGGGCTGAAGCTTTCTTT
>NA|NA|TRBJ1-1|TRBV27
CASRKGTEAFF
TGTGCCAGCCGAAAGGGCACTGAAGCTTTCTTT
>many|TRBD2|TRBJ2-7|TRBV27
CASSLAPGEGLAYEQYF
TGTGCCAGCAGTTTAGCCCCCGGGGAGGGGTTGGCCTACGAGCAGTACTTC